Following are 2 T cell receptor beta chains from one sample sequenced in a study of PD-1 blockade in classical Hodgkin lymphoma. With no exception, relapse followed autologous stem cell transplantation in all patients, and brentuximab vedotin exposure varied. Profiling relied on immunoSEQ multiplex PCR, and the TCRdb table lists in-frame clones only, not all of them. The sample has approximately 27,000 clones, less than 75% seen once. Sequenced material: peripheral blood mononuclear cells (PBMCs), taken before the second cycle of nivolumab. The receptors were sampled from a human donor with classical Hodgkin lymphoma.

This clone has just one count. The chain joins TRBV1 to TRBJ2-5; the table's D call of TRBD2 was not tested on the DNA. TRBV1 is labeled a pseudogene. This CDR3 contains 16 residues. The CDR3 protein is CTRSSGLAGGGETQYF. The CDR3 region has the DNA TGCACCAGAAGCTCGGGACTAGCGGGAGGGGGCGAGACCCAGTACTTC.

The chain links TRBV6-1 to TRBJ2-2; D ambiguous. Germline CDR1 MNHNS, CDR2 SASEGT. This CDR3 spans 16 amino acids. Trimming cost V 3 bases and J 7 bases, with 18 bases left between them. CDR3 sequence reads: CASSEVINGLSGELFF. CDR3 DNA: TGTGCCAGCAGTGAGGTCATAAACGGCCTAAGCGGGGAGCTGTTTTTT.